Below are 3 T cell receptor beta chains sequenced from a single sample in a study of T cell responses to AZD1222 COVID-19 vaccine. TCRdb keeps only in-frame clones here, not all; method: immunoSEQ multiplex PCR. The sample consists of about 140,000 clones, about 80% of them appearing once. Sequencing used peripheral blood, obtained on day 0 of AZD1222 vaccination. These receptors all come from an adult in good health.

This clone was seen once. The chain combines TRBV5-5 with TRBJ2-1, with 7 bases matching TRBD1. The CDR3 contains 16 residues. The junction had 7 bases not matched to a gene; V was cut back by 0 bases and J by 4 bases. Germline assignment: CDR1 SGHKS and CDR2 YYEKEE (reference sequence). The CDR3 region has the DNA TGTGCCAGCAGCTTGGAACAGGGGCTACAATACAATGAGCAGTTCTTC. Residues: CASSLEQGLQYNEQFF.

The V gene is TRBV19, the J gene TRBJ1-4; maybe TRBD1 (6 bases). The germline V gene encodes CDR1 LNHDA and CDR2 SQIVND (reference sequence). The CDR3 is 17 residues long. V was pared by 0 bases and J by 8 bases, with 19 bases between. CDR3 nucleotides: TGTGCCAGTAGTATAGATCCTCTCGGCCGGGACATAGAAAAACTGTTTTTT. Translating it yields CASSIDPLGRDIEKLFF.

In this sample, this clone turned up a few times. The chain couples TRBV7-3 to TRBJ1-1, with D perhaps matching TRBD1 (5 bases). With 1 base removed from V and 4 bases from J, the gap between germline ends came to 10 bases. This CDR3 has 14 amino acids. Germline-derived CDR1 and CDR2 are SGHTA and FQGTGA. The CDR3 DNA reads TGTGCCAGCAGCTTAAACCCGGGGGGCACTGAAGCTTTCTTT. Its translation: CASSLNPGGTEAFF.